This T cell receptor beta chain is from a study of CD8 T cells in ankylosing spondylitis. Findings and caveats of the study: In ankylosing spondylitis patients, matched synovial fluid reportedly showed significant enrichment of disease-linked clones. There was a TCR beta motif, made of several highly homologous variants, that appeared characteristic of ankylosing spondylitis blood.

This clonotype was seen a few times. The target antigen is unknown. Generation of TCR beta libraries employed quantitative 5'-RACE incorporating molecular barcodes. MiXCR, applied by TCRdb to the 5' RACE reads, yields one record per CDR3 protein. The sample contains about 360,000 distinct CDR3 sequences, around 20% of which appear only once. This sequence was found in a male donor with ankylosing spondylitis or in good health (not recorded which). The sample consisted of blood, either unsorted or a sorted T cell fraction (not recorded which).

DNA for the CDR3: TGTGCCAGCAGTTTAGGACGTTTCGGGGGAGAGACCGGGGAGCTGTTTTTT. Protein product: CASSLGRFGGETGELFF. The chain joins TRBV12-3 or TRBV12-4 to TRBJ2-2; perhaps TRBD2 as D (6 bases). V shed 1 base and J shed 5 bases, with 17 bases lying between them. This CDR3 region has 17 residues.